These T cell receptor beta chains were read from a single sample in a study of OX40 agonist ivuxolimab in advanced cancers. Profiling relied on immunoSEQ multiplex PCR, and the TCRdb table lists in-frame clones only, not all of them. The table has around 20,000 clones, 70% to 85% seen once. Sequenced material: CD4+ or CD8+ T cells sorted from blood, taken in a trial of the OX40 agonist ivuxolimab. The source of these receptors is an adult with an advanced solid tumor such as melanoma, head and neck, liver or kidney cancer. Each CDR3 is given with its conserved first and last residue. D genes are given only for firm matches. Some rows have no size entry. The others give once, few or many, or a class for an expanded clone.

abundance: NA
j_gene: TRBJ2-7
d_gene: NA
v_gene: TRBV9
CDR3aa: CASSVEDSGYEQYF
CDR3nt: TGTGCCAGCAGCGTAGAGGATAGCGGCTACGAGCAGTACTTC

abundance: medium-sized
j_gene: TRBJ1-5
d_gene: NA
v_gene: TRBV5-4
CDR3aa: CASSTAGGNQPQHF
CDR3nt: TGTGCCAGCAGCACTGCAGGGGGCAATCAGCCCCAGCATTTT

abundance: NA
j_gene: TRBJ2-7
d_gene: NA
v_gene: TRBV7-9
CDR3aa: CASSSDGYYEQYF
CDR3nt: TGTGCCAGCAGCTCTGACGGCTACTACGAGCAGTACTTC

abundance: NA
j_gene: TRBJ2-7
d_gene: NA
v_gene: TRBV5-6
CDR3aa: CASSFGPADEQYF
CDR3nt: TGTGCCAGCAGCTTCGGCCCAGCGGACGAGCAGTACTTC

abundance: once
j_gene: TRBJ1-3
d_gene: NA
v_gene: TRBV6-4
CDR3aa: CASSESVGNTIYF
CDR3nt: TGTGCCAGCAGTGAATCGGTCGGAAACACCATATATTTT

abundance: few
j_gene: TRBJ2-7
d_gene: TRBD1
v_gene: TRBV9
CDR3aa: CASSVLGTATYEQYF
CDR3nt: TGTGCCAGCAGCGTATTGGGGACAGCCACCTACGAGCAGTACTTC

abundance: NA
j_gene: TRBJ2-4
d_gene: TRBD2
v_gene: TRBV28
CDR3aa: CASSFNLAVAKNIQYF
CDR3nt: TGTGCCAGCAGTTTTAATCTAGCGGTAGCCAAAAACATTCAGTACTTC

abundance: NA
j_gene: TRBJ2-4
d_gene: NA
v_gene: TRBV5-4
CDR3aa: CASSFLQGNIQYF
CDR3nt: TGTGCCAGCAGCTTCCTACAGGGAAACATTCAGTACTTC

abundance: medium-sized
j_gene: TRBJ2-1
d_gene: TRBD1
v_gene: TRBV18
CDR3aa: CASSPGAGGWNEQFF
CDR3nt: TGTGCCAGCTCCCCGGGCGCAGGGGGCTGGAATGAGCAGTTCTTC

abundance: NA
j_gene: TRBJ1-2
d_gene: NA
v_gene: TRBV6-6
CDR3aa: CATVTGDGYTF
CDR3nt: TGTGCCACGGTAACGGGGGATGGCTACACCTTC

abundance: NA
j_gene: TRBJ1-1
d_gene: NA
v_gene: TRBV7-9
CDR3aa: CASSWGEAFF
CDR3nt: TGTGCCAGCAGCTGGGGGGAAGCTTTCTTT

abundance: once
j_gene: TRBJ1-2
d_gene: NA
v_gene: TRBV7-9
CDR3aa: CASSSARLGANYGYTF
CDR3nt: TGTGCCAGCAGCTCAGCCCGACTCGGAGCTAACTATGGCTACACCTTC

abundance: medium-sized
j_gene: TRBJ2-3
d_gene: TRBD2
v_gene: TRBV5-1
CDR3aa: CASRLTSGGDTQYF
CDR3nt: TGCGCCAGCAGGTTGACTAGCGGGGGAGATACGCAGTATTTT

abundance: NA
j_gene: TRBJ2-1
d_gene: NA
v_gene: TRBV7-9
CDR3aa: CASSLFGVQDEQFF
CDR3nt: TGTGCCAGCAGCTTATTCGGGGTTCAGGATGAGCAGTTCTTC

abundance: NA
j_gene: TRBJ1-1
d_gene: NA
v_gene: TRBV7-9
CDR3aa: CASSWDTQNTEAFF
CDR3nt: TGTGCCAGCAGCTGGGACACCCAAAACACTGAAGCTTTCTTT

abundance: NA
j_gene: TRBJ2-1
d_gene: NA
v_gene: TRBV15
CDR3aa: CATSSTGGTVYNEQFF
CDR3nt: TGTGCCACCAGCAGTACTGGAGGGACAGTGTACAATGAGCAGTTCTTC

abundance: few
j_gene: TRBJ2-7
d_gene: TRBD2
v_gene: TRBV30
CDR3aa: CAWRTGLAGGMDEQYF
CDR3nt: TGTGCCTGGAGGACAGGGCTAGCGGGAGGAATGGACGAGCAGTACTTC

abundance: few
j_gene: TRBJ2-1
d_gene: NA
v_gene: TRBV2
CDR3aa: CASSGSPEQFF
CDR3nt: TGTGCCAGCAGTGGAAGTCCTGAGCAGTTCTTC

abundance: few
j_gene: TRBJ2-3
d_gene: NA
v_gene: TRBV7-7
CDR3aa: CASSPNLGGRTDTQYF
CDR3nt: TGTGCCAGCAGCCCAAATCTAGGGGGTCGCACAGATACGCAGTATTTT

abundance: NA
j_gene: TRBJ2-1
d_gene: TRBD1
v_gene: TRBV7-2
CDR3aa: CASSFRQGIYNEQFF
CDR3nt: TGTGCCAGCAGCTTCCGACAGGGTATCTACAATGAGCAGTTCTTC

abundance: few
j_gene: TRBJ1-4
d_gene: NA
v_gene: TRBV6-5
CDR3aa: CASSYSGGAYEKLFF
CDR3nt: TGTGCCAGCAGTTACTCCGGGGGGGCTTACGAAAAACTGTTTTTT

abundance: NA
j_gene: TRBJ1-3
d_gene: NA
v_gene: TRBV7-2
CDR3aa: CASSQDRVNSGNTIYF
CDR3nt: TGCGCCAGCAGCCAAGATCGGGTGAACTCTGGAAACACCATATATTTT

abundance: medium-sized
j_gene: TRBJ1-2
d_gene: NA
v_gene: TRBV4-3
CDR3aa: CASSQDEGSYGYTF
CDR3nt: TGCGCCAGCAGCCAAGATGAGGGGAGCTATGGCTACACCTTC

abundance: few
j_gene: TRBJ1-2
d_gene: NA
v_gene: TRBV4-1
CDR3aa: CASSQARPASHSGYTF
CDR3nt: TGCGCCAGCAGCCAAGCGAGACCGGCTTCCCATTCTGGCTACACCTTC

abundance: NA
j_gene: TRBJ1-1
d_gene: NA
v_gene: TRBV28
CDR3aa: CASSLYSGTEAFF
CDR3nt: TGTGCCAGCAGTTTATACAGCGGCACTGAAGCTTTCTTT

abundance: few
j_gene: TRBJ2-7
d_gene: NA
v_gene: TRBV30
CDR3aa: CAWSVGQGEQYF
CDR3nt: TGTGCCTGGAGTGTGGGGCAGGGCGAGCAGTACTTC

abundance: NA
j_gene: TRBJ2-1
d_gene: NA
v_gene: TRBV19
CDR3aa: CASSTGLRGEQFF
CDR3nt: TGTGCCAGTAGTACGGGACTCCGCGGTGAGCAGTTCTTC

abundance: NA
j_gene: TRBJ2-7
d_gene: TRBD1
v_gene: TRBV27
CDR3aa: CASSLYGTGSYEQYF
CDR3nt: TGTGCCAGCAGTTTATATGGGACAGGCTCCTACGAGCAGTACTTC